The T cell receptor (beta chain) described here comes from a study of human T cells and chemical hapten exposure. Study overall: Patients' scalps got diphenylcyclopropenone weekly throughout the approximately 25-week study. General study points: Higher patch test scores went with higher counts of PT1 expanded TCRs. The donor cohort had alopecia, so its immune response may not match that of healthy people.

The CDR3 totals 13 residues. V was trimmed by 0 bases and J by 4 bases, leaving 10 bases between them. The germline V gene encodes CDR1 DFQATT and CDR2 SNEGSKA (reference sequence). Sample time point: patch test 2, 6 weeks after DPC sensitization. Treatment of the sample: therapeutic diphenylcyclopropenone sensitization with weekly scalp DPC. This clonotype came up many times. The target antigen is unknown. From the RACE reads, TCRdb called clonotypes with MiXCR, one entry per CDR3 protein. Altogether around 100,000 distinct CDR3 sequences are present, about an eighth being singletons, with the ten largest covering 3% to 4%.

The chain links TRBV20-1 to TRBJ2-7, with D possibly being TRBD2 (6 bases). The clonotype originates from a woman between 40 and 50 years old with alopecia areata. Some clones in this sample may be carry-over from other donors' samples. This material consisted of whole blood, taken in connection with sensitization to the hapten diphenylcyclopropenone (DPC). The CDR3 spells CSARELGGYEQYF. The CDR3 nucleotides are TGCAGTGCTAGAGAGTTGGGGGGATACGAGCAGTACTTC.